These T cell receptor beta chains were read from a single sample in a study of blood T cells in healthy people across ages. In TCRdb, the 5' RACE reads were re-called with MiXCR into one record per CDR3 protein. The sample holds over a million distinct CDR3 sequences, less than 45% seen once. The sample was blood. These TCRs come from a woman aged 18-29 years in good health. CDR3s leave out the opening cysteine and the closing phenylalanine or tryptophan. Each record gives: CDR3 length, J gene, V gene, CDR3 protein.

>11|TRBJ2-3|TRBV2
ASSEEHPDTQY
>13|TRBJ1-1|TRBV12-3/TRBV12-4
ASSDPGQGVTEAF
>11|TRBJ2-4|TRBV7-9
ASSLGQGLMKY
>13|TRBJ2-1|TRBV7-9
ASSLVAGGQSEQF
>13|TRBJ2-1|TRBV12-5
ASGATSGTFHEQF
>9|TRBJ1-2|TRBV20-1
SASLGWGYT
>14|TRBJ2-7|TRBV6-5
ASSPWGGHSSYEQY
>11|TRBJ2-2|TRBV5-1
ASSLPYAGELF
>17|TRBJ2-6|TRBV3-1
ASSHGYRDKLSGANVLT
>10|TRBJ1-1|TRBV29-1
SVGQGYTEAF
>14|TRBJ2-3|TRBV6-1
ASSERSSGEPDTQY
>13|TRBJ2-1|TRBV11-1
ASSILMITYNEQF
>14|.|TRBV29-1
SGGRVPLGYVETQY
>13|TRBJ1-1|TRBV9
ASSGTRGLNTEAF
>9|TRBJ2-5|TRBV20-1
SAVKSETQY
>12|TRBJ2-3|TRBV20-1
SAMTSGEADTQY
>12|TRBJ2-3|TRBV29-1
SVEAGGGSDTQY
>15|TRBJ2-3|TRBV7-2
ASSYPTSGGYTDTQY
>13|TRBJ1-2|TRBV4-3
ASSPGAGLGSGYT
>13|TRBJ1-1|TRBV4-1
ASSLRGLTNTEAF
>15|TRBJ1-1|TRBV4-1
ASSQVVRGQGFTEAF
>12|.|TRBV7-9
ASSLTSGRNEQY
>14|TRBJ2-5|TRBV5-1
ASSLGSGVGLETQY
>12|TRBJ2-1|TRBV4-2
ASSQEPSGNEQF
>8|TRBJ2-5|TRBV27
ASSLGVGY
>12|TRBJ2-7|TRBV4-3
ASSLQRGQYEQY
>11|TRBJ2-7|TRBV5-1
ASSPPTDYEQY
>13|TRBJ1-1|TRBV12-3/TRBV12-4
ASSFLPTANAEAF
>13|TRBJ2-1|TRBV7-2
ASVPGTPTYNEQF
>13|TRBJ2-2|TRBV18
ASSPDRGRDGELF
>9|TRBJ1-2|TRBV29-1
SADAQGRYT
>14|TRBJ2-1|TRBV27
ASSFTLASSYNEQF
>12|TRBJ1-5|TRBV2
ASSGQDPNQPQH
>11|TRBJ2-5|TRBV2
ASRDRIVETQY
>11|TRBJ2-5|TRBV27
ASSQSRLETQY
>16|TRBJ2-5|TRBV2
ASNPGLAVQVLQETQY
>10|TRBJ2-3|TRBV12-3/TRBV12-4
ASRSQGREQY
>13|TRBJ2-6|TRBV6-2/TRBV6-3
ASIPQGAGANVLT
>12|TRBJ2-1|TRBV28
ASSPHSSYNEQD
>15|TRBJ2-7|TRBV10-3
AIGDPKGGQGAYEQY
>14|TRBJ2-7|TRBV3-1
ASSQVGIAGRNEQY
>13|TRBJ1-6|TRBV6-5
ASSLFGRENSPLH
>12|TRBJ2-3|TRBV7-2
ASSLGTPRDTQY
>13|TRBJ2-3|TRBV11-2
ASSPMTGGTDTQY
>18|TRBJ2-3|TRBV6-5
ASSYSGGSGRSGGTDTQY
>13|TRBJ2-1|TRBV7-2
ASGLWTSVYNEQF
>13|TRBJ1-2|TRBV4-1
VSSRPGQGVVVYT
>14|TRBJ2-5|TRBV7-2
ASSLGWGHGQETQY
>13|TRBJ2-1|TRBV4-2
ASSQGLADSRRQF
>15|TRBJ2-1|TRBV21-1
ASTSICWGGEDNEQF
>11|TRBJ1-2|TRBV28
ASSVIKGASYT
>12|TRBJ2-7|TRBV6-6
ASHDRGLYNEQY
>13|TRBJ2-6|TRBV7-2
ASSPEVAGANVLT
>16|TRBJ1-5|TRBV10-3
AISEWDREDEGNQPQH
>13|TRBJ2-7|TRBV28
ASSSAEGGVYEQY